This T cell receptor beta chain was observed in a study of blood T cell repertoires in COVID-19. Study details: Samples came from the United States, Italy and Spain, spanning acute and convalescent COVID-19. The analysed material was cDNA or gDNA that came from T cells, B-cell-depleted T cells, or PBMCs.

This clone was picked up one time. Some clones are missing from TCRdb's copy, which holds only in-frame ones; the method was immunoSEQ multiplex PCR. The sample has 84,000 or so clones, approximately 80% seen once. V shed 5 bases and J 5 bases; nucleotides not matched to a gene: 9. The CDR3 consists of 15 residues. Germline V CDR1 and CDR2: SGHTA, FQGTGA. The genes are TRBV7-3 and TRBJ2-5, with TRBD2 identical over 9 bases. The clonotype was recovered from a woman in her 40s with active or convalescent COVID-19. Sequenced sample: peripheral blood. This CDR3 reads CASSRRGLAEETQYF. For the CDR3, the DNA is TGTGCCAGCAGCCGCCGGGGACTAGCTGAGGAGACCCAGTACTTC.